These 12 T cell receptor beta chains were sequenced from one sample in a study of resident and recirculating memory T cells in vitiligo. Sequencing used immunoSEQ multiplex PCR; TCRdb keeps in-frame clones, though not all of them. The table shows 40,000 to 45,000 clones, with around 90% occurring only once. The sample comprised blood. The receptors here all came from a male donor with vitiligo.

This chain links TRBV9 with TRBJ2-7; the D gene is possibly TRBD2 (7 bases). The V end lost 0 bases, the J end lost 6 bases, and 10 bases lay between the germline ends. The CDR3 is made up of 13 amino acids. The germline V gene has CDR1 SGDLS and CDR2 YYNGEE. The CDR3 DNA is TGTGCCAGCAGCGTAGAGGGGGGGTTCGAGCAGTACTTC. It yields the protein CASSVEGGFEQYF.

The CDR3, as DNA: TGTGCCAGCAGCCAGAACACAGGGGGGGAGACCCAGTACTTC. This codes for CASSQNTGGETQYF. V usage is TRBV14 and J usage is TRBJ2-5, with 8 bases fitting TRBD1. CDR3 length: 14 residues. Germline V lookup: CDR1 SGHDN, CDR2 FVKESK. Losses at the gene ends were 3 bases for V and 5 bases for J; bases not matched to a gene: 5.

The rearrangement joins TRBV6-6 to TRBJ1-1; maybe TRBD1 (5 bases). Germline V gene data show CDR1 as MNHNY and CDR2 as SVGAGI (reference sequence). The CDR3 runs to 11 residues. Trimming cost V 4 bases and J 8 bases, with 8 bases left between them. The CDR3 reads CASSWGIEAFF. In DNA form, the CDR3 reads TGTGCCAGCAGTTGGGGCATAGAAGCTTTCTTT.

The V and J genes are TRBV19 and TRBJ2-3; 8 bases map to TRBD1. The V gene end was trimmed by 9 bases and the J gene end by 3 bases; junction bases not matched to a gene: 8. This CDR3 is 14 amino acids long. CDR1 is LNHDA, CDR2 SQIVND, per germline (reference sequence). CDR3 in amino acids: CASNDRGGTDTQYF. The CDR3 bases are TGTGCCAGCAACGACAGGGGAGGAACAGATACGCAGTATTTT. The full variable domain, with the rest looked up from reference TRBV19 and TRBJ2-3, is DGGITQSPKYLFRKEGQNVTLSCEQNLNHDAMYWYRQDPGQGLRLIYYSQIVNDFQKGDIAEGYSVSREKKESFPLTVTSAQKNPTAFYLCASNDRGGTDTQYFGPGTRLTVL.

The count of this clone is one. The chain has TRBV7-9 and TRBJ2-7; the match to TRBD1 covers 7 bases. Germline CDR1 reads SEHNR; CDR2 reads FQNEAQ (reference sequence). Unmatched junction bases numbered 7, after V lost 11 bases and J lost 6 bases. This CDR3 is built from 11 residues. The CDR3 nucleotides are TGTGCCCTTGGGGACAGACCCGAGCAGTACTTC. As protein: CALGDRPEQYF.

Worth noting for this clone: A read error may produce the germline difference seen at one junction end. V and J are TRBV4-1 and TRBJ1-5; D uncertain. The germline V gene encodes CDR1 MGHRA and CDR2 YSYEKL. This CDR3 is built from 14 residues. CDR3: CASSQDAGEIFRSF. DNA for the CDR3: TGCGCCAGCAGCCAAGATGCGGGAGAGATCTTCAGGTCTTTT.

This chain connects TRBV5-6 to TRBJ1-2; 7 nucleotides match TRBD1. V dropped 4 bases and J dropped 2; count of bases not matched to a gene: 11. The germline gives CDR1 SGHDT, CDR2 YYEEEE. CDR3 length: 16 residues. CDR3 DNA: TGTGCCAGCAGCGTCAACAGGGGCTCAAAAAACTATGGCTACACCTTC. Translation: CASSVNRGSKNYGYTF.

The rearrangement joins TRBV5-1 to TRBJ2-3, with TRBD2 identical over 10 bases. Trimming at V came to 4 bases and at J to 6 bases, leaving 23 bases not matched to a gene. This CDR3 is 20 amino acids long. CDR1 is SGHRS, CDR2 YFSETQ, per germline. CDR3 region: CASSGYRTGPAGGIMDTQYF. The CDR3 bases are TGCGCCAGCAGCGGGTATCGAACCGGTCCAGCGGGGGGGATTATGGATACGCAGTATTTT.

The chain has TRBV7-3 and TRBJ2-3; 8 bases are a match to TRBD2. The CDR3 sequence is 13 residues long. Germline trimming cut 3 bases from V and 4 bases from J; bases unmatched to any gene: 0. Germline V CDR1 and CDR2: SGHTA, FQGTGA. The CDR3 DNA sequence: TGTGCCAGCAGCTTCGGGGGGGCAGATACGCAGTATTTT. This encodes CASSFGGADTQYF.

The CDR3 here is CASSLPYRSSEQYF. The CDR3 DNA follows: TGTGCCAGCAGCTTGCCCTACAGGTCTTCCGAGCAGTACTTC. J is TRBJ2-7 and V is TRBV7-9; D perhaps matches TRBD1 (5 bases). Trimming cost V 3 bases and J 6 bases, with 15 bases left between them. From germline, CDR1 is SEHNR and CDR2 FQNEAQ (reference sequence). The CDR3 covers 14 residues. Using reference TRBV7-9 and TRBJ2-7 for the parts outside the CDR3, the full variable domain is DTGVSQNPRHKITKRGQNVTFRCDPISEHNRLYWYRQTLGQGPEFLTYFQNEAQLEKSRLLSDRFSAERPKGSFSTLEIQRTEQGDSAMYLCASSLPYRSSEQYFGPGTRLTVT.

The V call is TRBV7-2, the J call TRBJ2-5; 8 bases line up with TRBD1. Per the germline V gene, CDR1 is SGHTA and CDR2 is FQGNSA. Germline trimming cut 4 bases from V and 4 bases from J; bases unmatched to any gene: 8. There are 15 residues in the CDR3. The CDR3: CASSSHGTGGETQYF. For the CDR3, the DNA is TGTGCCAGCAGCTCCCACGGGACAGGCGGAGAGACCCAGTACTTC. Together with reference TRBV7-2 and TRBJ2-5, the CDR3 gives the full variable domain: GAGVSQSPSNKVTEKGKDVELRCDPISGHTALYWYRQSLGQGLEFLIYFQGNSAPDKSGLPSDRFSAERTGGSVSTLTIQRTQQEDSAVYLCASSSHGTGGETQYFGPGTRLLVL.

The CDR3 DNA is TGTGCCAGCAGCCAAGTTGAGGCGGAGGTAGCCGGGGAGCTGTTTTTT. Its translation: CASSQVEAEVAGELFF. The chain employs TRBV4-2 and TRBJ2-2, with D possibly TRBD2 on 5 matching bases. CDR1 and CDR2 from the germline V gene are LGHNA and YNFKEQ. The CDR3 loop spans 16 amino acids. V was clipped by 1 base and J by 6 bases, with 15 bases between them.